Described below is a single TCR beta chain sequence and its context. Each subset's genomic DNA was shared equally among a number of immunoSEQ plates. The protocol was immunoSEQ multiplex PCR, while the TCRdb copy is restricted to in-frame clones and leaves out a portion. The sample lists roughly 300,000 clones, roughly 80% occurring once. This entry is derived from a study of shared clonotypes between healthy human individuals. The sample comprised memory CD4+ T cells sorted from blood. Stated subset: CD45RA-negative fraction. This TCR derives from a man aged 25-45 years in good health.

CDR3 in DNA: TGTGCCAGCAGCCCTCTAGGCGGGGGCGCTGGAAACACCATATATTTT. It translates to CASSPLGGGAGNTIYF. The rearrangement uses TRBV13 and TRBJ1-3; the D gene is possibly TRBD1 (6 bases). The CDR3 loop spans 16 amino acids. Trimming left V 5 bases short and J 2 bases short, with 16 bases between. The germline V gene has CDR1 PRHDT and CDR2 FYEKMQ (reference sequence). Looking up the rest from reference TRBV13 and TRBJ1-3 gives the full variable domain: AAGVIQSPRHLIKEKRETATLKCYPIPRHDTVYWYQQGPGQDPQFLISFYEKMQSDKGSIPDRFSAQQFSDYHSELNMSSLELGDSALYFCASSPLGGGAGNTIYFGEGSWLTVV.